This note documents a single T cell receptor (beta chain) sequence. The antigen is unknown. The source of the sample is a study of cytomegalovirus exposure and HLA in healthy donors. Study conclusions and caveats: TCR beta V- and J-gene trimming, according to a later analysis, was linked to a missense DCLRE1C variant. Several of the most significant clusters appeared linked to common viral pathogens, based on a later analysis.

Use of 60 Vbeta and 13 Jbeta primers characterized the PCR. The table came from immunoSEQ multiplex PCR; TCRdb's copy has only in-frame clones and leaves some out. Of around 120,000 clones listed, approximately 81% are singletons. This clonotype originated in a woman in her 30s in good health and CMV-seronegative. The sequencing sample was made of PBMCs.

The CDR3 DNA reads as TGCGCCAGCAGCTTGGATGTGGCTAGCGGGAGACACTACGAGCAGTACTTC. Its protein is CASSLDVASGRHYEQYF. This rearrangement joins TRBV5-1 to TRBJ2-7; 10 positions agree with TRBD2. The germline V gene encodes CDR1 SGHRS and CDR2 YFSETQ. Unmatched junction bases numbered 9, after V lost 0 bases and J lost 3 bases. The CDR3 length is 17 residues.